This entry lists 32 T cell receptor beta chains sequenced from one sample in a study of blood T cell repertoires in COVID-19. Method: immunoSEQ multiplex PCR; TCRdb's copy keeps in-frame clones and lacks some. The table includes about 170,000 clones, 85% detected once. The sample taken for sequencing was peripheral blood. These receptors were taken from a human donor with acute or convalescent COVID-19. The donor label of this sample is uncertain.

The chain uses TRBV4-2 and TRBJ1-2; the match to TRBD1 covers 9 bases. V shed 5 bases and J 9 bases; nucleotides not matched to a gene: 10. This CDR3 has 14 residues. CDR1 LGHNA and CDR2 YNFKEQ come from the germline V gene. CDR3 amino acids: CASSGDREEGSYTF. The DNA for the CDR3 is TGTGCCAGCAGCGGGGACAGGGAGGAGGGGAGCTACACCTTC.

The genes are TRBV11-2 and TRBJ2-7; 10 nucleotides match TRBD1. This CDR3 has 14 residues. The germline CDR1 and CDR2 sequences are SGHAT and FQNNGV. V was clipped by 1 base and J by 3 bases; unmatched bases: 0. The CDR3 nucleotides read TGTGCCAGCAGCTTAGGGACAGGGGGCTACGAGCAGTACTTC. This sequence encodes CASSLGTGGYEQYF.

The chain links TRBV14 to TRBJ1-3; a weak D match, TRBD1 (6 bases). Per germline, CDR1 SGHDN and CDR2 FVKESK. This CDR3 spans 15 amino acids. Between the trimmed V and J ends, which lost 4 bases and 0 bases, there was a span of 10 bases. The CDR3 spells CASSPRTVSGNTIYF. In DNA, the CDR3 is TGTGCCAGCAGCCCGCGGACAGTCTCTGGAAACACCATATATTTT.

The V gene is TRBV6-1, the J gene TRBJ2-2, with D maybe TRBD1 (5 bases). The germline CDR1 and CDR2 sequences are MNHNS and SASEGT. Trimming left V 3 bases short and J 1 base short, with 15 bases between. The CDR3 is made up of 17 amino acids. CDR3 residues: CASSDIRGGMNTGELFF. Written as DNA, the CDR3 is TGTGCCAGCAGTGATATAAGGGGTGGAATGAACACCGGGGAGCTGTTTTTT.

The V and J genes are TRBV3-1 (or the pseudogene TRBV3-2) and TRBJ2-5, with 7 bases matching TRBD1. CDR1 and CDR2 (germline): LGHDT, YNNKEL (reference sequence). CDR3 length: 13 residues. The ends lost 6 bases at V and 6 bases at J; junction bases unmatched: 7. Here the CDR3 DNA reads TGTGCCAGCAGAAGAGGGGGCAGGAAGACCCAGTACTTC. It yields the protein CASRRGGRKTQYF.

The V and J genes are TRBV28 and TRBJ2-7; D unclear. The V end was cut by 5 bases, the J end by 4 bases, with 9 bases between. Germline V lookup: CDR1 MDHEN, CDR2 SYDVKM. The CDR3 is 12 amino acids. DNA for the CDR3: TGTGCCAGCAGTCTCGTACATTACGAGCAGTACTTC. Its protein product is CASSLVHYEQYF.

The chain combines TRBV25-1 with TRBJ1-4; tentative D call: TRBD1 (5 bases). Looked up from germline, CDR1 is MGHDK and CDR2 is SYGVNS. The CDR3 has 14 amino acids. The germline V and J ends were trimmed by 3 bases and 4 bases, with 9 bases remaining between them. The CDR3 protein is CASSDQGLNEKLFF. The CDR3 DNA is TGTGCCAGCAGTGACCAGGGACTTAATGAAAAACTGTTTTTT. The entire variable domain, with the rest obtained from reference TRBV25-1 and TRBJ1-4, is as follows: EADIYQTPRYLVIGTGKKITLECSQTMGHDKMYWYQQDPGMELHLIHYSYGVNSTEKGDLSSESTVSRIRTEHFPLTLESARPSHTSQYLCASSDQGLNEKLFFGSGTQLSVL.

In its sample, this clone was seen once. The chain links TRBV27 to TRBJ2-3, with no clear D. Trimming left V 8 bases short and J 0 bases short, with 9 bases between. The CDR3 totals 13 residues. Germline lookup yields CDR1 MNHEY and CDR2 SMNVEV (reference sequence). CDR3 sequence reads: CASRTRSTDTQYF. The CDR3 coding sequence is TGTGCCAGCCGCACTCGGAGCACAGATACGCAGTATTTT.

This clone was counted between two and nine times. V and J are TRBV18 and TRBJ1-1; D possibly corresponds to TRBD1 (6 bases). The CDR3 is 14 residues long. Germline CDR1 KGHSH, CDR2 LQKENI. The V end lost 2 bases, the J end lost 2 bases, and 9 bases lay between the germline ends. CDR3 loop: CASSPGTINTEAFF. In DNA, the CDR3 is TGTGCCAGCTCACCAGGGACAATTAACACTGAAGCTTTCTTT.

This clone was seen more than once but under ten times. The chain uses TRBV5-6 and TRBJ2-1; D remains ambiguous. Germline CDR1 SGHDT, CDR2 YYEEEE. Deletions cut 3 bases from V and 0 bases from J, with 16 bases between. The CDR3 runs 17 residues. The CDR3 is CASSSLQRSSSYNEQFF. CDR3 nucleotides: TGTGCCAGCAGCTCTCTACAGAGATCGAGCTCCTACAATGAGCAGTTCTTC.

V is TRBV28 and J is TRBJ1-2; 9 nucleotides match TRBD1. The CDR3 contains 15 residues. CDR1 is MDHEN and CDR2 is SYDVKM in the germline V gene. J gave up 6 bases and V 2 bases, and 7 bases lay outside the gene matches. The CDR3 DNA reads TGTGCCAGCAGTTTAGCGGGACAGGGTTTCGATGGCTACACCTTC. Protein: CASSLAGQGFDGYTF.

V is TRBV3-1 (or the pseudogene TRBV3-2) and J is TRBJ2-3; 9 bases line up with TRBD2. This CDR3 is built from 15 residues. J lost 4 bases, V lost 2 bases, and 4 bases had no gene match. The germline gives CDR1 LGHDT, CDR2 YNNKEL (reference sequence). In nucleotides, the CDR3 is TGTGCCAGCAGCCAACTGGCGGGGGGGGCAGATACGCAGTATTTT. Amino acid sequence: CASSQLAGGADTQYF.

This clone was picked up one time. The rearrangement joins TRBV12-3 or TRBV12-4 to TRBJ1-2, with TRBD1 matching 7 bases. The trim removed 6 bases at V and 4 bases at J, leaving 5 bases unmatched. The CDR3 sequence is 13 residues long. CDR3 DNA sequence: TGTGCCAGCAGCAAACAGGGGAGCTATGGCTACACCTTC. This translates into CASSKQGSYGYTF.

This sequence joins TRBV3-1 (or the pseudogene TRBV3-2) and TRBJ1-3; tentative D call: TRBD1 (6 bases). V was shortened by 4 bases and J by 0 bases, with 16 bases between the two germline ends. CDR1 and CDR2 from the germline V gene are LGHDT and YNNKEL (reference sequence). The CDR3 is 17 residues long. The CDR3 sequence: CASSRKTGDFSGNTIYF. CDR3 bases: TGTGCCAGCAGCCGAAAGACAGGTGATTTCTCTGGAAACACCATATATTTT.

The chain links TRBV6-6 to TRBJ2-5; D might be TRBD2 (5 bases). CDR1 is MNHNY and CDR2 is SVGAGI in the germline V gene (reference sequence). The CDR3 contains 13 residues. V gave up 5 bases and J gave up 1 base, with 8 bases separating them. CDR3 in DNA: TGTGCCAGCAGTCGCCGGGGCCAAGAGACCCAGTACTTC. Translated: CASSRRGQETQYF.

The chain has TRBV18 and TRBJ2-2; TRBD1 agrees at 9 bases. Germline lookup yields CDR1 KGHSH and CDR2 LQKENI. The CDR3 length is 15 residues. With 4 bases clipped from V and 3 bases from J, the junction kept 3 bases outside the gene matches. CDR3 DNA sequence: TGTGCCAGCTCACTCCGACAGGGGGACACCGGGGAGCTGTTTTTT. Amino acid sequence: CASSLRQGDTGELFF.

The chain couples TRBV11-3 to TRBJ1-2; a possible D gene is TRBD1 (6 bases). The CDR3 sequence is 19 residues long. The germline gives CDR1 SGHNT, CDR2 YENEEA. V was clipped by 1 base and J by 5 bases, with 26 bases between them. For the CDR3, the DNA is TGTGCCAGCAGCTTAGTGGGAGGGACATTGGGCCGGAAGGGGTATGGCTACACCTTC. Residues: CASSLVGGTLGRKGYGYTF.

The chain is built from TRBV28 and TRBJ1-4; 9 bases are shared with TRBD1. The length of the CDR3 is 17 residues. Germline V gene lookup returns CDR1 MDHEN and CDR2 SYDVKM. V was pared by 2 bases and J by 0 bases, with 4 bases of the junction left unmatched. The CDR3 DNA reads TGTGCCAGCAGTTTAACAGGGGGCCCGGCAACTAATGAAAAACTGTTTTTT. As protein: CASSLTGGPATNEKLFF.

A few counts support this clone. The rearrangement uses TRBV6-4 and TRBJ2-3, with 7 bases matching TRBD2. The CDR3 spans 15 residues. V was pared by 3 bases and J by 3 bases, with 6 bases of the junction left unmatched. The germline V gene encodes CDR1 MRHNA and CDR2 SNTAGT. CDR3 bases: TGTGCCAGCAGTGAAGGCGGGGGTAAGACAGATACGCAGTATTTT. It specifies CASSEGGGKTDTQYF.

The J gene is TRBJ1-6, the V gene TRBV30; 8 bases fit TRBD1. J was trimmed by 4 bases and V by 5 bases; bases with no gene match: 7. CDR1 GTSNPN and CDR2 SVGIG come from the germline V gene (reference sequence). The CDR3 has 15 amino acids. The DNA of the CDR3 is TGTGCCTGGCATAACCGGGACAGGTATAATTCACCCCTCCACTTT. The encoded protein is CAWHNRDRYNSPLHF.

The rearrangement links TRBV5-1 to TRBJ2-1, with 7 bases that match TRBD1. The V segment lost 7 bases and the J segment 4 bases; nucleotides outside the gene matches: 11. The CDR3 length is 15 residues. Germline CDR1 SGHRS, CDR2 YFSETQ. The CDR3 DNA follows: TGCGCCAGCGCCGACAGGGCAACTACTTACAATGAGCAGTTCTTC. Translation gives CASADRATTYNEQFF.

This chain connects TRBV5-1 to TRBJ2-2; possibly TRBD2 for D (6 bases). Per germline, CDR1 SGHRS and CDR2 YFSETQ. The CDR3 length is 14 residues. V was cut by 4 bases and J by 3 bases, with 10 bases left in between. The CDR3 DNA follows: TGCGCCAGCAGCGGAGGGGAGCACACCGGGGAGCTGTTTTTT. This translates into CASSGGEHTGELFF.

The chain recombines TRBV11-2 with TRBJ1-6; D gene unclear. The CDR3 has 15 residues. Germline assignment: CDR1 SGHAT and CDR2 FQNNGV. V was trimmed by 1 base and J by 10 bases, leaving 14 bases between them. DNA of the CDR3: TGTGCCAGCAGCTTAGGATACGGGGTTGACTCACCCCTCCACTTT. Its protein product is CASSLGYGVDSPLHF.

The chain's CDR3 is CASTLTSGGYNEQFF. The CDR3 DNA is TGTGCCAGCACACTTACTAGCGGGGGGTACAATGAGCAGTTCTTC. The chain links TRBV11-3 to TRBJ2-1; 12 positions agree with TRBD2. The CDR3 runs to 15 residues. V lost 7 bases, J lost 4 bases, and 5 bases stayed unmatched. From germline, CDR1 is SGHNT and CDR2 YENEEA.

The rearrangement uses TRBV7-8 and TRBJ2-3, with TRBD2 matching over 11 bases. V trimming: 5 bases; J trimming: 5 bases; junction bases outside the gene matches: 3. Germline values: CDR1 SGHVS, CDR2 FQNEAQ. This CDR3 is built from 14 residues. CDR3 nucleotide sequence: TGTGCCAGCAGCCCTAGCGGGGGGCGAGATACGCAGTATTTT. This encodes CASSPSGGRDTQYF.

The DNA of the CDR3 is TGTGCCAGCAGCGTAGGGGCGGGAGATACGCAGTATTTT. Amino acid sequence: CASSVGAGDTQYF. The V and J genes are TRBV9 and TRBJ2-3; possibly TRBD2 for D (5 bases). The length of the CDR3 is 13 residues. From germline, CDR1 is SGDLS and CDR2 YYNGEE. V lost 0 bases and J lost 5, with 7 bases in between.

Regarding this clone: At one end, the junction sequence differs from germline, possibly due to a read error. Additional DNA sequences in this sample encode the identical CDR3. This chain connects TRBV27 to TRBJ2-3; TRBD1 is a possible D gene (6 bases). In germline, CDR1 is MNHEY, CDR2 SMNVEV (reference sequence). This CDR3 comprises 14 residues. The CDR3 loop is CASSPLTGADTQYF. The DNA of the CDR3 is TGCGCCAGCAGCCCCTTGACAGGTGCAGATACGCAGTATTTT.

The chain carries TRBV5-8 and TRBJ1-5, with 9 bases aligning to TRBD1. V was pared by 1 base and J by 3 bases, with 5 bases of the junction left unmatched. CDR1 and CDR2 from the germline V gene are SGHTS and YDEGEE. The CDR3 consists of 16 residues. CDR3 DNA: TGTGCCAGCAGCTTGTGGGGACAGGGTTCCAATCAGCCCCAGCATTTT. It translates to CASSLWGQGSNQPQHF.

The chain carries TRBV9 and TRBJ2-7; a weak D match, TRBD1 (5 bases). The CDR3 has 14 amino acids. Between the trimmed V and J ends, which lost 0 bases and 2 bases, there was a span of 9 bases. From germline, CDR1 is SGDLS and CDR2 YYNGEE. The CDR3 is CASSVAIGAYEQYF. Written as DNA, the CDR3 is TGTGCCAGCAGCGTAGCGATAGGGGCCTACGAGCAGTACTTC.

J is TRBJ1-1 and V is TRBV9; D is possibly TRBD1 (5 bases). V was shortened by 4 bases and J by 5 bases, with 21 bases between the two germline ends. Germline V gene sequence: CDR1 SGDLS, CDR2 YYNGEE. This CDR3 comprises 16 residues. The CDR3 DNA reads TGTGCCAGCAGCCTACTTGGAGGGAACGGGGGAACTGAAGCTTTCTTT. This sequence encodes CASSLLGGNGGTEAFF.

The chain links TRBV5-1 to TRBJ1-6; no definite D call. This CDR3 is 17 amino acids long. Germline V gives CDR1 SGHRS, CDR2 YFSETQ. V dropped 0 bases and J dropped 4 bases, with 14 bases sitting between them. The CDR3 region is CASSLAAPPLYNSPLHF. CDR3 bases: TGCGCCAGCAGCTTGGCGGCACCGCCACTATATAATTCACCCCTCCACTTT.

The chain couples TRBV6-2 or TRBV6-3 to TRBJ2-1, with 8 positions matching TRBD2. With 5 bases clipped from V and 10 bases from J, the junction kept 7 bases outside the gene matches. The germline CDR1 and CDR2 sequences are MNHEY and SVGEGT. The CDR3 length is 13 residues. CDR3 DNA: TGTGCCAGCAGTCCCTCCGGGGGGGGAGAGCAGTTCTTC. It specifies CASSPSGGGEQFF.